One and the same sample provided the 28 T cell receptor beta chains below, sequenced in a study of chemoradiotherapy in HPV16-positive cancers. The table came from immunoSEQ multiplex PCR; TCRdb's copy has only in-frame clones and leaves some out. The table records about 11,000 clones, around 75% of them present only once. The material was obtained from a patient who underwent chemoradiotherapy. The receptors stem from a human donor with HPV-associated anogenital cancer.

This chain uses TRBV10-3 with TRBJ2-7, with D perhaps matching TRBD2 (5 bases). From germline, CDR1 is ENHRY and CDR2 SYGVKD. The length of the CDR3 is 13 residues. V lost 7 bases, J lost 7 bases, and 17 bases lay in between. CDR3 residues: CAIKRETTGEQYF. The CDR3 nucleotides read TGTGCCATCAAAAGGGAGACAACCGGGGAGCAGTACTTC.

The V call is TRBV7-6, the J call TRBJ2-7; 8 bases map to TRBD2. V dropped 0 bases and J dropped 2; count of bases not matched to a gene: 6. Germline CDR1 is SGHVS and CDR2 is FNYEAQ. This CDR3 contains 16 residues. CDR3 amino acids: CASSLAPPGLAYEQYF. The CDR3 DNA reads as TGTGCCAGCAGCTTAGCGCCGCCGGGACTAGCCTACGAGCAGTACTTC.

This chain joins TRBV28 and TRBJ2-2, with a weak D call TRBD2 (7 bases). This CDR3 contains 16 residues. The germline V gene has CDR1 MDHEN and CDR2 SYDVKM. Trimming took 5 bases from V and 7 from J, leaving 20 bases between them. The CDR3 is CASSPPGEGVVGELFF. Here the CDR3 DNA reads TGTGCCAGCAGTCCCCCGGGGGAGGGGGTCGTCGGGGAGCTGTTTTTT. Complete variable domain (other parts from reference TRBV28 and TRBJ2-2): DVKVTQSSRYLVKRTGEKVFLECVQDMDHENMFWYRQDPGLGLRLIYFSYDVKMKEKGDIPEGYSVSREKKERFSLILESASTNQTSMYLCASSPPGEGVVGELFFGEGSRLTVL.

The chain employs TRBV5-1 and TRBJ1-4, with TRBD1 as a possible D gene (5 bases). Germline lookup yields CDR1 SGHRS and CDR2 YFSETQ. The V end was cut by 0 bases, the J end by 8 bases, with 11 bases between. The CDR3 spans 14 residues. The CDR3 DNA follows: TGCGCCAGCAGCTTGGGGGCAGGGAACGAAAAACTGTTTTTT. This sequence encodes CASSLGAGNEKLFF.

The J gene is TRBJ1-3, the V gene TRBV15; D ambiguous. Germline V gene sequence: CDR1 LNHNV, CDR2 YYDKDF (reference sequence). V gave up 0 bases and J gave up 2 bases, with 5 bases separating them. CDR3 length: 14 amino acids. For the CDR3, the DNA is TGTGCCACCAGCAGAGAAATGACTGGAAACACCATATATTTT. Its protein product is CATSREMTGNTIYF. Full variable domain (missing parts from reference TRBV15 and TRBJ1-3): DAMVIQNPRYQVTQFGKPVTLSCSQTLNHNVMYWYQQKSSQAPKLLFHYYDKDFNNEADTPDNFQSRRPNTSFCFLDIRSPGLGDTAMYLCATSREMTGNTIYFGEGSWLTVV.

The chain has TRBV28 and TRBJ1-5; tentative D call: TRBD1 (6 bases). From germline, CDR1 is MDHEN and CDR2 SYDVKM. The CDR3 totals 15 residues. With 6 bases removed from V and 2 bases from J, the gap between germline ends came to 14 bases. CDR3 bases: TGTGCCAGCAGACCTACAGGGTTGGGCAATCAGCCCCAGCATTTT. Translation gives CASRPTGLGNQPQHF.

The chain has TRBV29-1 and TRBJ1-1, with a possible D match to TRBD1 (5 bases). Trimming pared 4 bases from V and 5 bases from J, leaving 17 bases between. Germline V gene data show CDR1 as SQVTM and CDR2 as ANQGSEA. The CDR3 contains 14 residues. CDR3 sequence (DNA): TGCAGCGTTGCTGTGGGCGGGGGTGGAACTGAAGCTTTCTTT. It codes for CSVAVGGGGTEAFF.

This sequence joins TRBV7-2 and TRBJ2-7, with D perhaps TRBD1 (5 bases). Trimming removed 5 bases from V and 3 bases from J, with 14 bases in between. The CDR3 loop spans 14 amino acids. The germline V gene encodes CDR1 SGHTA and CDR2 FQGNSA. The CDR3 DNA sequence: TGTGCCAGCAGCCCCAGGACACATGTCTACGAGCAGTACTTC. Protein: CASSPRTHVYEQYF.

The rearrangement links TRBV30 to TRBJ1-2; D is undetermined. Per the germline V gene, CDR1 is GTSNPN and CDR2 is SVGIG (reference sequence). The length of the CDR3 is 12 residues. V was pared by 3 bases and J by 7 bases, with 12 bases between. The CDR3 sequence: CAWSANVGGYTF. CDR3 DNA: TGTGCCTGGAGCGCCAATGTGGGTGGCTACACCTTC.

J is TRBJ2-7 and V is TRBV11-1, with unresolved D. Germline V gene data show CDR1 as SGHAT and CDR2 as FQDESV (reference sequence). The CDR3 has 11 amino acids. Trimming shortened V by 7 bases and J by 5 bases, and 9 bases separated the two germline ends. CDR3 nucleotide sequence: TGTGCCAGCAAAAGTGTGAACGAGCAGTACTTC. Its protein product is CASKSVNEQYF.

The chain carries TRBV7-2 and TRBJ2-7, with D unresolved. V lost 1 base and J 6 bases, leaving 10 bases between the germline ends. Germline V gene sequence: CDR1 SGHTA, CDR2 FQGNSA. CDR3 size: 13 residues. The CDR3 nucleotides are TGTGCCAGCAGCTTAGTTATGTCGGGCGAGCAGTACTTC. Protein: CASSLVMSGEQYF.

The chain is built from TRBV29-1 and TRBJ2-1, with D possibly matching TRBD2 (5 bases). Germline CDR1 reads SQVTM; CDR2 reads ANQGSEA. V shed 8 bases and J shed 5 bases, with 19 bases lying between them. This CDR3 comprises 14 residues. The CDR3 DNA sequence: TGCAGCTTTTCGCGGGCCGGCCGGAACAATGAGCAGTTCTTC. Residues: CSFSRAGRNNEQFF.

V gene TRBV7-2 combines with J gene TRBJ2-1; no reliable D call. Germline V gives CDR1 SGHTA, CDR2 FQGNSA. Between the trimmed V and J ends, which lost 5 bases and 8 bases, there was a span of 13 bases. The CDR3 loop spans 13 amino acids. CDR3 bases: TGTGCCAGCAGCAGCGACCCTCATGATGAGCAGTTCTTC. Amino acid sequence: CASSSDPHDEQFF. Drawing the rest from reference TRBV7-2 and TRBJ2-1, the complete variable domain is GAGVSQSPSNKVTEKGKDVELRCDPISGHTALYWYRQSLGQGLEFLIYFQGNSAPDKSGLPSDRFSAERTGGSVSTLTIQRTQQEDSAVYLCASSSDPHDEQFFGPGTRLTVL.

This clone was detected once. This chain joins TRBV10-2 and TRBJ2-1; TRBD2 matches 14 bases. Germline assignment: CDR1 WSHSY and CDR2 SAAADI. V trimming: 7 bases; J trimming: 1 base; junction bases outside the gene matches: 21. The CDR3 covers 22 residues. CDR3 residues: CASNPHTGTSGRSVGSYNEQFF. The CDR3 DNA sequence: TGCGCCAGCAACCCTCACACCGGGACTAGCGGGAGATCGGTAGGTTCCTACAATGAGCAGTTCTTC.

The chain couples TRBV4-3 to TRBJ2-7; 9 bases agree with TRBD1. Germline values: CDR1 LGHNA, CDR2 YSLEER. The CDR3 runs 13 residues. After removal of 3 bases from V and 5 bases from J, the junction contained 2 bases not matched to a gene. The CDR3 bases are TGCGCCAGCAGCCATGGGACAGGGAACGAGCAGTACTTC. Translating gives CASSHGTGNEQYF.

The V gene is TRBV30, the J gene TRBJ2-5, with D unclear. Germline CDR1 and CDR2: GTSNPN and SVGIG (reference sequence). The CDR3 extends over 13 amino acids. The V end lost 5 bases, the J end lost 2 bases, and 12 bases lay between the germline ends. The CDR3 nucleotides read TGTGCCTGGGAGGAGTTGGCTCAAGAGACCCAGTACTTC. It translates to CAWEELAQETQYF.

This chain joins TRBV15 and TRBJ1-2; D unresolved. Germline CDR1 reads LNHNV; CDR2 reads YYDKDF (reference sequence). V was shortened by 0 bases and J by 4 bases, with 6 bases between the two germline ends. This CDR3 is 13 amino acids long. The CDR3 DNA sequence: TGTGCCACCAGCAGAGAAACGGCCTATGGCTACACCTTC. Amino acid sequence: CATSRETAYGYTF.

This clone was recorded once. DNA of the CDR3: TGTGCCAGTACTCCGGACAGGGCCCCTTATGGCTACACCTTC. Its protein is CASTPDRAPYGYTF. The chain employs TRBV19 and TRBJ1-2, with 8 nucleotides matching TRBD1. Germline values: CDR1 LNHDA, CDR2 SQIVND (reference sequence). The V gene end was trimmed by 7 bases and the J gene end by 5 bases; junction bases not matched to a gene: 9. The CDR3 length is 14 residues. The whole variable domain, filled in from reference TRBV19 and TRBJ1-2, reads DGGITQSPKYLFRKEGQNVTLSCEQNLNHDAMYWYRQDPGQGLRLIYYSQIVNDFQKGDIAEGYSVSREKKESFPLTVTSAQKNPTAFYLCASTPDRAPYGYTFGSGTRLTVV.

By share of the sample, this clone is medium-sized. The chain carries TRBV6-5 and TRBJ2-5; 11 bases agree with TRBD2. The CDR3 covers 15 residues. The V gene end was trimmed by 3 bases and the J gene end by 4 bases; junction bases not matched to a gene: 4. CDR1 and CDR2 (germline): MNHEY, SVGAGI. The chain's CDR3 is CASSYTSGSSETQYF. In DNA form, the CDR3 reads TGTGCCAGCAGTTATACTAGCGGGAGTTCAGAGACCCAGTACTTC.

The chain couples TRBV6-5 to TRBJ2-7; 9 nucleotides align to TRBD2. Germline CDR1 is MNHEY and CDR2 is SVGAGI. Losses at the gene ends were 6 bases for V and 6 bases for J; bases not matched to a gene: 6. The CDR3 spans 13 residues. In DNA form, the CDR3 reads TGTGCCAGCAGATTAGCGGGAGTTCTCGAGCAGTACTTC. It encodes CASRLAGVLEQYF.

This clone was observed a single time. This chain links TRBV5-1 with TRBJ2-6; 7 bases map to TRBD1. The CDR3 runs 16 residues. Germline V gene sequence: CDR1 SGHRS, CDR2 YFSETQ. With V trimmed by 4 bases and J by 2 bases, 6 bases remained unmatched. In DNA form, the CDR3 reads TGCGCCAGCAGCGGAAACACAGGGGCTGGGGCCAACGTCCTGACTTTC. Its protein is CASSGNTGAGANVLTF.

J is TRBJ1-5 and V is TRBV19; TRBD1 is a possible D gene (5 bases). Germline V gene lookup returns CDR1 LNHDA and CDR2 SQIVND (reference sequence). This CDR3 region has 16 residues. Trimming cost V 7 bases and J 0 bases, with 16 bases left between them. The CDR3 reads CASNSLWGNSNQPQHF. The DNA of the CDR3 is TGTGCCAGTAACTCCTTATGGGGGAATAGCAATCAGCCCCAGCATTTT. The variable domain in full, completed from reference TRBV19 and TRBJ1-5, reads DGGITQSPKYLFRKEGQNVTLSCEQNLNHDAMYWYRQDPGQGLRLIYYSQIVNDFQKGDIAEGYSVSREKKESFPLTVTSAQKNPTAFYLCASNSLWGNSNQPQHFGDGTRLSIL.

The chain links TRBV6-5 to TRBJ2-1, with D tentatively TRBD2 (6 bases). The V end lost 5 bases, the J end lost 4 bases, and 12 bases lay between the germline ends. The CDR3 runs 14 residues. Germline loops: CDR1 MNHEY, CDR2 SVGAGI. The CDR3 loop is CASSGSGSYNEQFF. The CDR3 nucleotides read TGTGCCAGCAGTGGTAGCGGATCATACAATGAGCAGTTCTTC.

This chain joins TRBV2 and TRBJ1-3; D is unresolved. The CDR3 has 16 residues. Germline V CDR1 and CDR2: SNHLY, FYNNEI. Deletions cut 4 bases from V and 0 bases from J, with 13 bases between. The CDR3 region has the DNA TGTGCCAGCAGTGGTGTATTCCGGGACTCTGGAAACACCATATATTTT. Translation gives CASSGVFRDSGNTIYF.

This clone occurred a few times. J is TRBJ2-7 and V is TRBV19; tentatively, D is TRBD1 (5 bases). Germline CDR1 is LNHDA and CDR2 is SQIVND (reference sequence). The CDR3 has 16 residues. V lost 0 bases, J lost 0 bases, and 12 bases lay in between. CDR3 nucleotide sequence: TGTGCCAGTAGTATAGATCTAGGGGCCAACTCCTACGAGCAGTACTTC. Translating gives CASSIDLGANSYEQYF.

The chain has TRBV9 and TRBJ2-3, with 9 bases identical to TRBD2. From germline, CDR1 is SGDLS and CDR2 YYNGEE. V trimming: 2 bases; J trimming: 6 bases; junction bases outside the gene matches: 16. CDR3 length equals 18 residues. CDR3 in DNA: TGTGCCAGCAGCGTCGAGGTTAGCGGGAGTGAGAGGGGGGATACGCAGTATTTT. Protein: CASSVEVSGSERGDTQYF.

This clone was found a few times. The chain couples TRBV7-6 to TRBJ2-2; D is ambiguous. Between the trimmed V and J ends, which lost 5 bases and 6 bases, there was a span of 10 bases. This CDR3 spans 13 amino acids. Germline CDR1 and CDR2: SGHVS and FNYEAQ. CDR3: CASSPTLSGELFF. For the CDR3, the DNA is TGTGCCAGCAGCCCGACCCTATCCGGGGAGCTGTTTTTT. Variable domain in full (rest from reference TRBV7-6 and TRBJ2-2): GAGVSQSPRYKVTKRGQDVALRCDPISGHVSLYWYRQALGQGPEFLTYFNYEAQQDKSGLPNDRFSAERPEGSISTLTIQRTEQRDSAMYRCASSPTLSGELFFGEGSRLTVL.

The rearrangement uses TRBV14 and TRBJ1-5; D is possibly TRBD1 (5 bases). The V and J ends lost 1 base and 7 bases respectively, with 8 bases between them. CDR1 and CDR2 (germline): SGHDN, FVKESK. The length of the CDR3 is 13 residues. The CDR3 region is CASSQAGDQPQHF. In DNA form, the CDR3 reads TGTGCCAGCAGCCAAGCGGGGGACCAGCCCCAGCATTTT.